The 6 T cell receptor beta chains in this list originate from one sample, sequenced in a study of tumor and adjacent non-tumor tissue in lung cancer. The library came from three nested PCR rounds adapted from ARM-PCR protocols. TCRdb processed the multiplex PCR reads anew with MiXCR; each CDR3 protein has one entry. This repertoire shows about 120,000 distinct CDR3 sequences, 75% to 90% found once; its top ten account for about 23%. RNA was extracted from bulk tissue without any cell sorting. Sequencing was carried out using lung tumor tissue. All receptors derive from a man aged 70 or older with non-small cell lung cancer.

Regarding this clonotype: The junction departs from germline at one end; a sequencing error may be responsible. This chain links TRBV5-5 with TRBJ2-7; unclear D gene. This CDR3 is built from 12 residues. Germline CDR1 and CDR2: SGHKS and YYEKEE (reference sequence). The CDR3 coding sequence is TGTGCCAACAGCTTGGTTAACTACGAGGAGTACTTC. This gives the protein CANSLVNYEEYF.

On this clonotype: Germline and junction disagree at one end, which may indicate a read error. The J gene is TRBJ1-6, the V gene TRBV12-3 or TRBV12-4; 8 bases map to TRBD1. There are 14 residues in the CDR3. This CDR3 is CASSQGQDNSSLRF. The CDR3 DNA reads TGTGCCAGCAGCCAGGGACAGGATAATTCATCCCTCCGCTTT.

This clonotype was recorded once. Because it lacks the conserved phenylalanine or tryptophan at the end, this CDR3 is likely a read error. The limits of the CDR3 on the DNA are not certain, so only TCRdb's listed CDR3 is given. This chain links TRBV12-5 with TRBJ1-5; the table's D call, TRBD1, has no DNA check behind it. The germline V gene has CDR1 LGHNT and CDR2 FRNRAP. 13 amino acids form the CDR3, both terminal residues included. The CDR3 sequence: CASAPDGIQPKHL.

For this clonotype: Possible read error: a much larger clone is one base away. CDR3 residues: CASSSPGTRQKLFF. CDR3 coding DNA: TGCGCCAGCAGCTCTCCCGGGACAAGGCAAAAACTGTTTTTT. This chain links TRBV5-1 with TRBJ1-4; a weak D match, TRBD1 (6 bases). Germline CDR1 is SGHRS and CDR2 is YFSETQ. CDR3 length: 14 residues. The ends were cut back, 3 bases at V and 9 bases at J, with 15 bases in the middle.

As regards this clonotype: At one of its ends the junction is not consistent with the germline gene, which may arise from a read error. CDR3 region: CPSSLGQDNSPLHF. CDR3 nucleotides: TGCCCCAGCAGCCTGGGACAGGATAATTCACCCCTCCACTTT. This sequence joins TRBV12-3 or TRBV12-4 and TRBJ1-6; 8 bases are a match to TRBD1. The CDR3 covers 14 residues.

This clonotype was observed many times. This sequence joins TRBV6-2 or TRBV6-3 and TRBJ2-7; D unresolved. The ends were cut back, 4 bases at V and 1 base at J, with 11 bases in the middle. Germline V gene sequence: CDR1 MNHEY, CDR2 SVGEGT. The CDR3 consists of 14 residues. Here the CDR3 reads CASSSLSLSYEQYF. CDR3 DNA: TGTGCCAGCAGTTCCCTTAGTCTTTCCTACGAGCAGTACTTC.